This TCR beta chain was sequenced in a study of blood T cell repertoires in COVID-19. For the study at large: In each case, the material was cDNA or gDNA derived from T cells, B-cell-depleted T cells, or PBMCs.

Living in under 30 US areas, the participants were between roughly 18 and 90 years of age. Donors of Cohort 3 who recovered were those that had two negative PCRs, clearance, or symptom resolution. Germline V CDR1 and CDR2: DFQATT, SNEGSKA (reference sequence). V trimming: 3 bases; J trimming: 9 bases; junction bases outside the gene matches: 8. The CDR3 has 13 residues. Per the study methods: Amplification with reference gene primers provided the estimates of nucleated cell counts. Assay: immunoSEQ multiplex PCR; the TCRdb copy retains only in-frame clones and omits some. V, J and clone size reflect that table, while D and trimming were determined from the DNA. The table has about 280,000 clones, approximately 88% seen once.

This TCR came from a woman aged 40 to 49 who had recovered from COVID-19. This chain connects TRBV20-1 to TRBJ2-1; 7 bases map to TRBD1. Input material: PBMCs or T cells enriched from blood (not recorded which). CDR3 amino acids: CSASKGAISEQFF. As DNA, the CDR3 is TGCAGTGCTAGTAAGGGGGCTATCAGTGAGCAGTTCTTC.